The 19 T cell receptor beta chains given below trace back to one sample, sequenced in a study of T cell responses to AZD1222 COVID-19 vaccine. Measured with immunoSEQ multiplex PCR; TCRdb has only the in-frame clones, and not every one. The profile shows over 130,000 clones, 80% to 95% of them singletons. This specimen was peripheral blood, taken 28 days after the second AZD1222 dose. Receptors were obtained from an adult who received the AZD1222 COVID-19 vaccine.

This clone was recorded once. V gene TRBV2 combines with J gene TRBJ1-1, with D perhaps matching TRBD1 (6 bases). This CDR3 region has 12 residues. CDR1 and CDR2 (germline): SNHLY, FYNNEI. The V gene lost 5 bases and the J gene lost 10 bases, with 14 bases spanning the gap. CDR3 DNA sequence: TGTGCCAGCAGTCCGAGGTTCAGGGGAGCTTTCTTT. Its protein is CASSPRFRGAFF. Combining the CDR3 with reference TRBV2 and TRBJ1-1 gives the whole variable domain EPEVTQTPSHQVTQMGQEVILRCVPISNHLYFYWYRQILGQKVEFLVSFYNNEISEKSEIFDDQFSVERPDGSNFTLKIRSTKLEDSAMYFCASSPRFRGAFFGQGTRLTVV.

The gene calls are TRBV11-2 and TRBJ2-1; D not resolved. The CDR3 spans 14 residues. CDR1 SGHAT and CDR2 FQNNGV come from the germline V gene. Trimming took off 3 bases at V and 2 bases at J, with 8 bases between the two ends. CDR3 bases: TGTGCCAGCAGCTTGGACGGACCCTACAATGAGCAGTTCTTC. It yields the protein CASSLDGPYNEQFF.

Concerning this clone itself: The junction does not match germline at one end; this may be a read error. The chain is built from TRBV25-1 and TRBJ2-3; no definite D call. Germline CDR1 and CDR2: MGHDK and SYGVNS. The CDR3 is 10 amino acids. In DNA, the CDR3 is TGTGCCAGCAGTGACGTCCCTCGCCCATTT. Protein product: CASSDVPRPF.

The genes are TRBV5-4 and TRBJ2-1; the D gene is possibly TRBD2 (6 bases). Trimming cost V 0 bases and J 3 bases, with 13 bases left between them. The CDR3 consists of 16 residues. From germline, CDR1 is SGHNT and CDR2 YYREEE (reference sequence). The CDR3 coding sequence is TGTGCCAGCAGCTTGGAGTTCGGCGGGAACTACAATGAGCAGTTCTTC. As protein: CASSLEFGGNYNEQFF.

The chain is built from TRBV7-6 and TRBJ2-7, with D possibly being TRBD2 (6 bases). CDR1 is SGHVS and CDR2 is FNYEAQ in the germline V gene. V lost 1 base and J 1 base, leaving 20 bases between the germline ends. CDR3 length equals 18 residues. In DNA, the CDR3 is TGTGCCAGCAGCTTAGGGTCCCCCACAGGTAGCGGATCCTACGAGCAGTACTTC. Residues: CASSLGSPTGSGSYEQYF.

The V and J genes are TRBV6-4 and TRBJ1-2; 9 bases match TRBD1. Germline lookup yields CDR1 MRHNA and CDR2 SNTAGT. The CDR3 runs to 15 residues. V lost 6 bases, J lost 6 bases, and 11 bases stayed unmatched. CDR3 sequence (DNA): TGTGCCAGCAGGGACCTTTCACAGGGGGCTGATGGCTACACCTTC. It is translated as CASRDLSQGADGYTF.

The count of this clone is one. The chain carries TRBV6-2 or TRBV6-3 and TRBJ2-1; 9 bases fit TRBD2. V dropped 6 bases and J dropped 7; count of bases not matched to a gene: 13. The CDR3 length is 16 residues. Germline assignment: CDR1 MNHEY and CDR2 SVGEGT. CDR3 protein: CASSPRGRAGINEQFF. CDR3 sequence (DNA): TGTGCCAGCAGCCCCCGCGGGAGGGCCGGTATAAATGAGCAGTTCTTC.

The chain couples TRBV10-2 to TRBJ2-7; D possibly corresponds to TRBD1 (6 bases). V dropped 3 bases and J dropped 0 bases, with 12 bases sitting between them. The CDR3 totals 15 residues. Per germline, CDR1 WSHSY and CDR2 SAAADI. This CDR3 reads CASSDTRDNSYEQYF. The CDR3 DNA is TGCGCCAGCAGTGATACTCGGGACAACTCCTACGAGCAGTACTTC.

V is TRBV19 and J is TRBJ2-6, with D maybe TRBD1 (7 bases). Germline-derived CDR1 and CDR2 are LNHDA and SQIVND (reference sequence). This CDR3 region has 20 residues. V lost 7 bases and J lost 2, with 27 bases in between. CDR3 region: CASTTREQGTFVAGANVLTF. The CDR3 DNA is TGTGCCAGTACTACCAGAGAACAGGGGACTTTCGTCGCTGGGGCCAACGTCCTGACTTTC.

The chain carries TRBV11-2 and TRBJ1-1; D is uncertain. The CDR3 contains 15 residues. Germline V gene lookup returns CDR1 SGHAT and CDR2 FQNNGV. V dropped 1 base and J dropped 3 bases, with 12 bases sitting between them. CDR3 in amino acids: CASSLGLRDHTEAFF. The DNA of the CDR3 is TGTGCCAGCAGCTTAGGATTAAGGGATCACACTGAAGCTTTCTTT.

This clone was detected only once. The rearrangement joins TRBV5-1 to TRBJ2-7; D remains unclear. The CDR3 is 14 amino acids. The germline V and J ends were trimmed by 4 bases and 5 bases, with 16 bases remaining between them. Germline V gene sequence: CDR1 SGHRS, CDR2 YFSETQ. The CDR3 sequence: CASSVPRHGDEQYF. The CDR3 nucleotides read TGCGCCAGCAGCGTCCCTCGCCACGGAGACGAGCAGTACTTC.

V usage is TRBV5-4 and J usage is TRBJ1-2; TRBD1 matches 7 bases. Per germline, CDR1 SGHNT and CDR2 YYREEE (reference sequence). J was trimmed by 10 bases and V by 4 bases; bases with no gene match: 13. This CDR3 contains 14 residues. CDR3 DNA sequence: TGTGCCAGCAGCCTTCGTACAGGGGCCCTCGTCTACACCTTC. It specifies CASSLRTGALVYTF.

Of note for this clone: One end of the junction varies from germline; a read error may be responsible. The CDR3 reads CAISEGSSYNSPLYF. CDR3 in DNA: TGTGCCATCAGTGAAGGGAGCTCCTATAATTCACCCCTCTACTTT. The chain has TRBV10-3 and TRBJ1-6; no reliable D call. Germline V gene lookup returns CDR1 ENHRY and CDR2 SYGVKD. This CDR3 is 15 amino acids long.

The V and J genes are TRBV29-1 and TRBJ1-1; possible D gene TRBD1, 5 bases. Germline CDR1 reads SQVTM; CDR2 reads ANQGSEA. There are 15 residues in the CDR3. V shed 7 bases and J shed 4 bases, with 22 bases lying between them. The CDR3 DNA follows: TGCAGCGGGACCGGGGACGTAAGAATCGGCACTGAAGCTTTCTTT. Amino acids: CSGTGDVRIGTEAFF.

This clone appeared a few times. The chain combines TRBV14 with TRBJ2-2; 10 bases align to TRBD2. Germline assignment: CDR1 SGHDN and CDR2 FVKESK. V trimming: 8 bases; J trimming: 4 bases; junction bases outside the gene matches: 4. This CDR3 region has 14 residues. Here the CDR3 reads CASRGLASTGELFF. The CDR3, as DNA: TGTGCCAGCCGGGGACTAGCGAGCACCGGGGAGCTGTTTTTT.

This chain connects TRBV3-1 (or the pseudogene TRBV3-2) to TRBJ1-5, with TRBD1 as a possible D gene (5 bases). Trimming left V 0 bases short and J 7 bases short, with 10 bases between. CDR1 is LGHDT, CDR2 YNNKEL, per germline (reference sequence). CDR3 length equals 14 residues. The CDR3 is CASSQDWGGQPQHF. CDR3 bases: TGTGCCAGCAGCCAAGACTGGGGCGGGCAGCCCCAGCATTTT.

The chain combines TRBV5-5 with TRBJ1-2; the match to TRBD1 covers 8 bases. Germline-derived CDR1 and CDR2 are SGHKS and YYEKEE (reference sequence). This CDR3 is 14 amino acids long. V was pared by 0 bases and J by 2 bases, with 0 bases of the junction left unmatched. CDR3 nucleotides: TGTGCCAGCAGCTTGGACAGGGGGAACTATGGCTACACCTTC. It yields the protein CASSLDRGNYGYTF.

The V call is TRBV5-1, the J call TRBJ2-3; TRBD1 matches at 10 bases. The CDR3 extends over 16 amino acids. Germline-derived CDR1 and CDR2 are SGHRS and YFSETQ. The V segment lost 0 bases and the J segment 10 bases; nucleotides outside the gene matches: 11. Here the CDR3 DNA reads TGCGCCAGCAGCTTGGCCTCCGGGACAGGGGTTCCGGCGCAGTATTTT. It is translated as CASSLASGTGVPAQYF.

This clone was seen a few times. CDR3 sequence (DNA): TGTGCCAGCAGCTTGACCAAGCCCGTGTATGGCTACACCTTC. The encoded protein is CASSLTKPVYGYTF. The rearrangement joins TRBV5-6 to TRBJ1-2; D unresolved. Deletions cut 1 base from V and 5 bases from J, with 12 bases between. Per the germline V gene, CDR1 is SGHDT and CDR2 is YYEEEE. The CDR3 contains 14 residues.